This record concerns one T cell receptor (beta chain) sequence. No antigen is known for it. The CDR3 has 12 residues. V was clipped by 7 bases and J by 5 bases, with 12 bases between them. Germline V lookup: CDR1 SQVTM, CDR2 ANQGSEA. The data originate from a study of T cell responses to AZD1222 COVID-19 vaccine. Produced via immunoSEQ multiplex PCR; TCRdb's table is partial and in-frame only. Found here are approximately 150,000 clones, 92% of them singletons; the top ten hold approximately 2.3%. The study's findings and limits: Receipt of two AZD1222 doses was followed by a rise in Spike-specific TCR breadth and depth. At baseline, just a handful of AZD1222 recipients tested seropositive.

The sample here was peripheral blood, taken on day 0 of AZD1222 vaccination. The V gene is TRBV29-1, the J gene TRBJ1-5; TRBD1 is a possible D gene (6 bases). The TCR comes from an adult in good health. The CDR3 nucleotides read TGCAGCGCGGGAGGGGGGGATCAGCCCCAGCATTTT. Residues: CSAGGGDQPQHF.